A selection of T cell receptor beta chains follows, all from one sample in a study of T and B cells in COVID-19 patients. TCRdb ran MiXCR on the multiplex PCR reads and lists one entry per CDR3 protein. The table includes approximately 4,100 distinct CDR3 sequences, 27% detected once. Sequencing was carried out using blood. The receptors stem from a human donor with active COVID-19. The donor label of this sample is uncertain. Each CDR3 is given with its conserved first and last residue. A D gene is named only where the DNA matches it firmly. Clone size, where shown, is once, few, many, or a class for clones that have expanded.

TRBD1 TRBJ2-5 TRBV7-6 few CASSLLVSGQGVWETQYF TGTGCCAGCAGCTTATTGGTTTCCGGACAGGGGGTGTGGGAGACCCAGTACTTC
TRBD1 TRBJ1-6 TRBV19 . CASSIATGNSPLHF TGTGCCAGTAGTATAGCGACAGGGAATTCACCCCTCCACTTT
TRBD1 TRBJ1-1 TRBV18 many CASSPGEGGQAEAFF TGTGCCAGCTCACCAGGTGAAGGGGGCCAAGCGGAAGCTTTCTTT
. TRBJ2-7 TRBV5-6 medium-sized CASSQPNSLEQYF TGTGCCAGCAGCCAGCCTAACAGCCTCGAGCAGTACTTC
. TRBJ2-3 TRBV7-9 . CASSLSNKWKGTDTQYF TGTGCCAGCAGCTTAAGTAATAAGTGGAAGGGCACAGATACGCAGTATTTT
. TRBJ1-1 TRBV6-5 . CASSSSWGRGSTEAFF TGTGCCAGCAGTTCGTCGTGGGGGCGCGGATCCACTGAAGCTTTCTTT
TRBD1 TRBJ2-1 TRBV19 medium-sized CASSTLRQGAYNEQFF TGTGCCAGTAGTACGTTAAGACAGGGGGCCTACAATGAGCAGTTCTTC
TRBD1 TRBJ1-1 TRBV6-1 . CASTQDRPATEAFF TGTGCCAGCACCCAGGACAGGCCGGCCACTGAAGCTTTCTTT
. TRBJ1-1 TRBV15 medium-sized CATSPGVNTEAFF TGTGCCACCAGCCCAGGGGTTAACACTGAAGCTTTCTTT
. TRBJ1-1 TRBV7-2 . CASSTWGAKNTEAFF TGTGCCAGCAGCACCTGGGGGGCTAAGAACACTGAAGCTTTCTTT
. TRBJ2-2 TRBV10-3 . CAISESALVGTGELFF TGTGCCATCAGTGAGTCCGCTCTAGTAGGGACCGGGGAGCTGTTTTTT
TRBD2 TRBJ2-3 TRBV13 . CASVGGLPDTQYF TGTGCCAGCGTGGGGGGGTTACCAGATACGCAGTATTTT
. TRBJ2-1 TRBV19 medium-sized CASSIDAYNEQFF TGTGCCAGTAGTATAGATGCCTACAATGAGCAGTTCTTC
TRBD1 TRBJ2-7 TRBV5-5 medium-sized CASSHRGSYEQYF TGTGCCAGCAGCCACAGGGGGTCCTACGAGCAGTACTTC
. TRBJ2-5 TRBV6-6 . CASSDPLRRTVREETQYF TGTGCCAGCAGCGACCCCCTCAGAAGGACAGTCAGAGAAGAGACCCAGTACTTC
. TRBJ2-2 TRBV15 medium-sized CATSRDPQGWLFF TGTGCCACCAGCAGAGATCCACAGGGTTGGCTGTTTTTT
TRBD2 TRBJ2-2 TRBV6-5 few CASSSYFPGLAGDPSTGELFF TGTGCCAGCAGTTCCTACTTCCCGGGACTAGCGGGGGACCCTAGCACCGGGGAGCTGTTTTTT
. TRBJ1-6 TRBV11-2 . CASSLVRPAANSPLHF TGTGCCAGCAGCTTAGTGAGGCCAGCCGCCAATTCACCCCTCCACTTT
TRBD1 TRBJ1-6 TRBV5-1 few CASSSGTGNSPLHF TGCGCCAGCAGCTCTGGGACAGGGAATTCACCCCTCCACTTT
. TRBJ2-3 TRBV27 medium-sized CASARGDTQYF TGTGCCAGCGCGAGGGGGGATACGCAGTATTTT
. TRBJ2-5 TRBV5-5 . CASSLRRGGGVETQYF TGTGCCAGCAGCTTAAGGCGGGGCGGAGGAGTGGAGACCCAGTACTTC
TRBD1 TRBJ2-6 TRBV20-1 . CSAREQGAPGANVLTF TGCAGTGCTAGAGAGCAGGGGGCTCCAGGGGCCAACGTCCTGACTTTC
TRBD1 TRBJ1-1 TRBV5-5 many CASSPGQGARTEAFF TGTGCCAGCAGCCCGGGACAGGGGGCGAGAACTGAAGCTTTCTTT
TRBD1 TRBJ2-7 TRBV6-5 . CASSLGTGADYEQYF TGTGCCAGCAGTCTAGGGACAGGAGCCGACTACGAGCAGTACTTC
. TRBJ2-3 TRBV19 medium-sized CASSISWGTDTQYF TGTGCCAGTAGTATTTCCTGGGGCACAGATACGCAGTATTTT
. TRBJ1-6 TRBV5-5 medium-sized CASSLSGGSPLHF TGTGCCAGCAGCTTGTCGGGGGGATCACCCCTCCACTTT
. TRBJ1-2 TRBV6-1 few CASSEAVGQAAGYYGYTF TGTGCCAGCAGTGAAGCGGTGGGGCAGGCCGCCGGGTACTATGGCTACACCTTC
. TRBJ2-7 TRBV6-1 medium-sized CASSANYEQYF TGTGCCAGCAGTGCAAACTACGAGCAGTACTTC
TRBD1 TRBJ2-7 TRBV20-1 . CSALPGTGIEQYF TGCAGTGCTCTCCCCGGGACAGGCATCGAGCAGTACTTC
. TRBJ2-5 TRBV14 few CASSLLGTLVQETQYF TGTGCCAGCAGCTTACTCGGGACTCTAGTTCAAGAGACCCAGTACTTC
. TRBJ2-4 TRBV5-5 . CASSLAGAKNIQYF TGTGCCAGCAGCTTGGCCGGGGCCAAAAACATTCAGTACTTC
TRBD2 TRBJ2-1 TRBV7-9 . CASSLIAGGSYNEQFF TGTGCCAGCAGCTTAATTGCGGGGGGCTCCTACAATGAGCAGTTCTTC
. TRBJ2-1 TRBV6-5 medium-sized CASSYSQGVGYNEQFF TGTGCCAGCAGTTACTCCCAGGGAGTAGGGTACAATGAGCAGTTCTTC
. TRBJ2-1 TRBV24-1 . CATSSTAGYNEQFF TGTGCCACCAGTTCCACGGCGGGGTACAATGAGCAGTTCTTC
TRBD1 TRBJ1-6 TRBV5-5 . CASSFGVAGGIYSPLHF TGTGCCAGCAGCTTCGGGGTGGCAGGGGGCATATATTCACCCCTCCACTTT
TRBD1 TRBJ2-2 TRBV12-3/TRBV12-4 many CASSQGQGYTGELFF TGTGCCAGCAGTCAGGGACAGGGGTACACCGGGGAGCTGTTTTTT
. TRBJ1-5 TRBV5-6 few CASSFQGRNQPQHF TGTGCCAGCAGCTTTCAGGGCCGCAATCAGCCCCAGCATTTT
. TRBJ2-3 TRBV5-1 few CASSLGQVGSTDTQYF TGCGCCAGCAGCTTGGGACAGGTTGGGAGCACAGATACGCAGTATTTT
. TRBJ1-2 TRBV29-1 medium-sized CSGYRVDYGYTF TGCAGCGGATACAGGGTCGACTATGGCTACACCTTC
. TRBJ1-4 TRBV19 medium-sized CASSGGGYEKLFF TGTGCCAGTAGTGGAGGGGGTTATGAAAAACTGTTTTTT
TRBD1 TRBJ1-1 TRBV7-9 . CASSPGQGASTEAFF TGTGCCAGCAGCCCGGGACAGGGGGCTAGCACTGAAGCTTTCTTT
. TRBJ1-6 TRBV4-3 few CASSQDTGPNSPLHF TGCGCCAGCAGCCAAGATACAGGACCCAATTCACCCCTCCACTTT
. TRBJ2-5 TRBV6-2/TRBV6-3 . CASSGRRGPEETQYF TGTGCCAGCAGCGGACGGCGGGGGCCAGAAGAGACCCAGTACTTC
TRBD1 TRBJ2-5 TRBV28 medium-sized CASSATGQDQETQYF TGTGCCAGCAGTGCGACGGGACAGGACCAAGAGACCCAGTACTTC
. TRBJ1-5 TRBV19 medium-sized CASSSHRGAGDQPQHF TGTGCCAGTAGTAGTCATAGGGGGGCAGGGGATCAGCCCCAGCATTTT
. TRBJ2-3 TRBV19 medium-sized CASDVGGLSTDTQYF TGTGCCAGTGATGTTGGGGGTCTCAGCACAGATACGCAGTATTTT
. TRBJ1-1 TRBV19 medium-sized CASSTDLLGAEAFF TGTGCCAGTAGTACGGACCTACTTGGGGCTGAAGCTTTCTTT